Listed here are 12 T cell receptor beta chains from one sample, sequenced in a study of cytomegalovirus exposure and HLA in healthy donors. Primers for the PCR totalled 60 Vbeta and 13 Jbeta. Assay used: immunoSEQ multiplex PCR; TCRdb lists only in-frame clones, some missing. The sample totals 110,000 to 150,000 clones. The specimen was PBMCs. The receptor set was obtained from a male donor in good health and CMV-seronegative.

The rearrangement links TRBV6-1 to TRBJ1-2; weak D call: TRBD1 (5 bases). The germline CDR1 and CDR2 sequences are MNHNS and SASEGT. Deletions cut 0 bases from V and 5 bases from J, with 7 bases between. This CDR3 is built from 13 residues. CDR3 in DNA: TGTGCCAGCAGTGAAGCAGGGGATTATGGCTACACCTTC. Its translation is CASSEAGDYGYTF.

The CDR3 protein is CASRLDRVQETQYF. As DNA, the CDR3 is TGTGCCAGCAGGCTCGACAGGGTCCAAGAGACCCAGTACTTC. The J gene is TRBJ2-5, the V gene TRBV27; 7 nucleotides line up with TRBD1. The CDR3 has 14 amino acids. Looked up from germline, CDR1 is MNHEY and CDR2 is SMNVEV (reference sequence). V shed 6 bases, J shed 1 base, and the junction held 5 bases outside the gene matches.

The rearrangement uses TRBV28 and TRBJ1-6; no reliable D call. In germline, CDR1 is MDHEN, CDR2 SYDVKM. This CDR3 contains 13 residues. Deletions cut 2 bases from V and 10 bases from J, with 9 bases between. The CDR3, as DNA: TGTGCCAGCAGTTTAGGGCAGACATCACCCCTCCACTTT. This encodes CASSLGQTSPLHF.

The chain carries TRBV5-1 and TRBJ2-5; 7 bases agree with TRBD1. Germline V gives CDR1 SGHRS, CDR2 YFSETQ. This CDR3 is built from 16 residues. The J segment lost 5 bases and the V segment lost 4 bases, leaving 14 bases of the junction unmatched. The CDR3 loop is CASSLGQASLGETQYF. The CDR3 region has the DNA TGCGCCAGCAGCCTAGGACAGGCCTCACTCGGGGAGACCCAGTACTTC.

J is TRBJ1-5 and V is TRBV30, with 8 bases identical to TRBD1. The CDR3 is 13 amino acids. CDR1 and CDR2 from the germline V gene are GTSNPN and SVGIG (reference sequence). The CDR3 loop is CAYNRGAGQPQHF. The DNA of the CDR3 is TGTGCTTATAACAGGGGGGCAGGGCAGCCCCAGCATTTT.

The V and J genes are TRBV14 and TRBJ2-1; D might be TRBD2 (6 bases). The V gene's germline CDR1 is SGHDN and CDR2 FVKESK. The CDR3 spans 16 residues. Between the trimmed V and J ends, which lost 0 bases and 4 bases, there was a span of 13 bases. The CDR3 is CASSQDLGTVYNEQFF. The DNA of the CDR3 is TGTGCCAGCAGCCAAGATTTAGGGACTGTATACAATGAGCAGTTCTTC.

The rearrangement joins TRBV6-5 to TRBJ1-2; D possibly corresponds to TRBD1 (6 bases). The germline V gene encodes CDR1 MNHEY and CDR2 SVGAGI. Trimming took off 3 bases at V and 4 bases at J, with 12 bases between the two ends. This CDR3 has 14 amino acids. CDR3: CASSYTGIGYGYTF. The CDR3 region has the DNA TGTGCCAGCAGTTATACAGGGATCGGCTATGGCTACACCTTC.

The J gene is TRBJ1-1, the V gene TRBV7-9, with D possibly matching TRBD1 (6 bases). V was trimmed by 2 bases and J by 2 bases, leaving 9 bases between them. Germline V gives CDR1 SEHNR, CDR2 FQNEAQ (reference sequence). There are 14 residues in the CDR3. The CDR3 DNA reads TGTGCCAGCAGCTTATTGGACAGTAACACTGAAGCTTTCTTT. Encoded protein: CASSLLDSNTEAFF.

The chain couples TRBV9 to TRBJ1-2; TRBD1 matches 10 bases. The CDR3 has 17 amino acids. V was clipped by 0 bases and J by 2 bases; unmatched bases: 7. Per germline, CDR1 SGDLS and CDR2 YYNGEE. The CDR3 protein is CASSVGDRGRGNYGYTF. CDR3 nucleotides: TGTGCCAGCAGCGTAGGGGACAGGGGTAGGGGGAACTATGGCTACACCTTC.

CDR3 loop: CAISPGGRSGSEQFF. In DNA form, the CDR3 reads TGTGCCATCAGTCCGGGGGGGCGAAGTGGGAGTGAGCAGTTCTTC. The chain has TRBV10-3 and TRBJ2-1, with 8 bases matching TRBD2. CDR3 length: 15 residues. Trimming at V came to 5 bases and at J to 9 bases, leaving 12 bases not matched to a gene. The germline V gene encodes CDR1 ENHRY and CDR2 SYGVKD.

The J gene is TRBJ2-5, the V gene TRBV9, with D possibly TRBD1 on 6 matching bases. This CDR3 has 15 residues. The V and J ends lost 0 bases and 0 bases respectively, with 9 bases between them. Germline V CDR1 and CDR2: SGDLS, YYNGEE. This CDR3 is CASSVGRTDQETQYF. The CDR3 coding sequence is TGTGCCAGCAGCGTAGGGAGGACAGACCAAGAGACCCAGTACTTC.

The chain has TRBV4-2 and TRBJ1-4, with D perhaps matching TRBD1 (5 bases). CDR1 and CDR2 from the germline V gene are LGHNA and YNFKEQ. This CDR3 has 17 amino acids. Trimming took off 0 bases at V and 7 bases at J, with 18 bases between the two ends. CDR3 region: CASSQEAGAGRGEKLFF. CDR3 nucleotides: TGTGCCAGCAGCCAAGAAGCCGGGGCGGGAAGAGGTGAAAAACTGTTTTTT.